What follows are 32 T cell receptor beta chains derived from one specimen sequenced in a study of blood T cell repertoires in COVID-19. This table comes from immunoSEQ multiplex PCR, and its TCRdb copy is limited to in-frame clones, with some not included. The sample has 350,000 to 450,000 clones; 75% to 90% are singletons. Material for sequencing was peripheral blood. Receptor source: a woman aged 60-75 years with COVID-19, enrolled during active disease.

V and J are TRBV19 and TRBJ2-5; tentative D call: TRBD1 (6 bases). The V gene's germline CDR1 is LNHDA and CDR2 SQIVND (reference sequence). CDR3 length equals 14 residues. Trimming left V 6 bases short and J 1 base short, with 12 bases between. In nucleotides, the CDR3 is TGTGCCAGTAGAGACGAACAGGGCCAAGAGACCCAGTACTTC. Protein sequence: CASRDEQGQETQYF.

The CDR3 loop is CASSPRDRGTNEKLFF. The CDR3 DNA follows: TGTGCCAGCAGCCCTAGAGACAGGGGAACTAATGAAAAACTGTTTTTT. This chain connects TRBV7-8 to TRBJ1-4; 8 bases match TRBD1. V gave up 5 bases and J gave up 1 base; unmatched junction bases: 6. Germline V gives CDR1 SGHVS, CDR2 FQNEAQ. The CDR3 runs 16 residues.

The sample holds a few counts of this clone. The CDR3 spells CASSLNRGGTYNEQFF. The CDR3 nucleotides read TGTGCCAGCAGCTTGAACAGGGGTGGTACCTACAATGAGCAGTTCTTC. This sequence joins TRBV11-3 and TRBJ2-1, with 7 positions matching TRBD1. This CDR3 region has 16 residues. The germline CDR1 and CDR2 sequences are SGHNT and YENEEA. Unmatched junction bases numbered 7, after V lost 3 bases and J lost 2 bases.

The rearrangement joins TRBV4-3 to TRBJ1-1; 7 bases align to TRBD1. The CDR3 has 17 residues. V trimming: 0 bases; J trimming: 11 bases; junction bases outside the gene matches: 18. Germline V gene sequence: CDR1 LGHNA, CDR2 YSLEER. The CDR3: CASSQDQRFEWGTEAFF. CDR3 in DNA: TGCGCCAGCAGCCAAGATCAAAGGTTTGAGTGGGGGACAGAGGCTTTCTTT.

The V gene is TRBV7-3, the J gene TRBJ1-1; unclear D gene. This CDR3 is 14 amino acids long. CDR1 SGHTA and CDR2 FQGTGA come from the germline V gene. Trimming stripped 5 bases from V and 1 base from J, with 11 bases between. The CDR3 DNA is TGTGCCAGCAGCCCGGACTTAGAGAACACTGAAGCTTTCTTT. Amino acids: CASSPDLENTEAFF.

As DNA, the CDR3 is TGTGCCAGCGGGGTCGGGGGACCAACCTCCTATGGCTACACCTTC. The encoded protein is CASGVGGPTSYGYTF. The V and J genes are TRBV11-2 and TRBJ1-2, with D perhaps matching TRBD1 (5 bases). The V gene lost 8 bases and the J gene lost 4 bases, with 20 bases spanning the gap. There are 15 residues in the CDR3. From germline, CDR1 is SGHAT and CDR2 FQNNGV.

The V and J genes are TRBV7-2 and TRBJ2-7, with D perhaps TRBD1 (5 bases). The germline gives CDR1 SGHTA, CDR2 FQGNSA. The CDR3 covers 15 residues. V lost 4 bases to trimming and J lost 0 bases, with 13 bases between them. CDR3 loop: CASSSRDKNSYEQYF. The CDR3 DNA reads TGTGCCAGCAGCTCCAGGGATAAGAACTCCTACGAGCAGTACTTC.

The chain links TRBV11-3 to TRBJ1-1; D might be TRBD1 (5 bases). This CDR3 spans 13 amino acids. V was cut by 5 bases and J by 4 bases, with 11 bases left in between. Per germline, CDR1 SGHNT and CDR2 YENEEA. CDR3 residues: CASSHDSLTEAFF. In DNA form, the CDR3 reads TGTGCCAGCAGCCACGACAGTCTCACTGAAGCTTTCTTT.

V gene TRBV27 combines with J gene TRBJ2-6, with D possibly matching TRBD1 (5 bases). CDR3 length equals 15 residues. CDR1 and CDR2 (germline): MNHEY, SMNVEV (reference sequence). V was pared by 2 bases and J by 4 bases, with 9 bases between. DNA of the CDR3: TGTGCCAGCAGTTTAAGGGGTTCAGGGGCCAACGTCCTGACTTTC. This translates into CASSLRGSGANVLTF.

This chain links TRBV19 with TRBJ1-5; 8 bases map to TRBD1. The CDR3 runs 16 residues. Germline CDR1 reads LNHDA; CDR2 reads SQIVND (reference sequence). V was clipped by 5 bases and J by 4 bases; unmatched bases: 10. DNA of the CDR3: TGTGCCAGTAGTCTCAGGGGGCGCCTAGGAAATCAGCCCCAGCATTTT. Its protein is CASSLRGRLGNQPQHF.

The V gene is TRBV30, the J gene TRBJ1-5; the D gene is possibly TRBD1 (5 bases). Germline values: CDR1 GTSNPN, CDR2 SVGIG (reference sequence). The V gene lost 5 bases and the J gene lost 4 bases, with 15 bases spanning the gap. CDR3 length: 14 residues. The CDR3 loop reads CAWSVGGANQPQHF. The CDR3 nucleotides are TGTGCCTGGTCAGTTGGAGGGGCGAATCAGCCCCAGCATTTT.

The CDR3 sequence: CASSLELGAGNTEAFF. CDR3 coding DNA: TGTGCCAGCAGCTTAGAACTGGGGGCAGGGAACACTGAAGCTTTCTTT. This chain links TRBV7-2 with TRBJ1-1; tentatively, D is TRBD1 (6 bases). Germline CDR1 is SGHTA and CDR2 is FQGNSA. V was cut by 1 base and J by 1 base, with 13 bases left in between. The CDR3 has 16 residues.

This clone turned up a few times. J is TRBJ1-1 and V is TRBV30, with D unclear. The germline V and J ends were trimmed by 3 bases and 4 bases, with 9 bases remaining between them. Germline-derived CDR1 and CDR2 are GTSNPN and SVGIG (reference sequence). The CDR3 runs to 12 residues. The chain's CDR3 is CAWSLDATEAFF. CDR3 DNA sequence: TGTGCCTGGAGCCTAGACGCCACTGAAGCTTTCTTT.

V is TRBV14 and J is TRBJ2-3; D not resolved. V was pared by 1 base and J by 11 bases, with 7 bases between. Germline assignment: CDR1 SGHDN and CDR2 FVKESK. CDR3 size: 11 residues. CDR3 loop: CASSQGREQYF. In nucleotides, the CDR3 is TGTGCCAGCAGCCAAGGGAGAGAGCAGTATTTT.

This clone was recorded once. The rearrangement uses TRBV5-6 and TRBJ2-1; D is ambiguous. Germline CDR1 is SGHDT and CDR2 is YYEEEE. V was clipped by 2 bases and J by 10 bases, with 16 bases between them. This CDR3 region has 14 residues. The CDR3: CASSFPKRRREQFF. CDR3 nucleotide sequence: TGTGCCAGCAGCTTCCCGAAACGGAGAAGGGAGCAGTTCTTC.

This rearrangement joins TRBV7-2 to TRBJ1-2; 7 bases align to TRBD1. The CDR3 is 15 amino acids. The junction had 6 bases not matched to a gene; V was cut back by 1 base and J by 4 bases. CDR1 SGHTA and CDR2 FQGNSA come from the germline V gene. This CDR3 reads CASSLGQGVTYGYTF. The DNA for the CDR3 is TGTGCCAGCAGCTTAGGCCAGGGGGTAACCTATGGCTACACCTTC.

In nucleotides, the CDR3 is TGTGCCAGCAGCCAAGAGCGGGGGTCGGATACGCAGTATTTT. It yields the protein CASSQERGSDTQYF. The V call is TRBV3-1 (or the pseudogene TRBV3-2), the J call TRBJ2-3, with TRBD2 matching 7 bases. The germline CDR1 and CDR2 sequences are LGHDT and YNNKEL (reference sequence). This CDR3 is built from 14 residues. V dropped 0 bases and J dropped 6; count of bases not matched to a gene: 3.

The chain combines TRBV15 with TRBJ2-7; D is possibly TRBD1 (6 bases). Germline-derived CDR1 and CDR2 are LNHNV and YYDKDF (reference sequence). CDR3 length: 12 residues. V was shortened by 9 bases and J by 3 bases, with 12 bases between the two germline ends. CDR3: CATGPRGYEQYF. CDR3 nucleotides: TGTGCCACGGGCCCCAGGGGCTACGAGCAGTACTTC.

DNA for the CDR3: TGTGCCTGGAGCGGGGGTGAATACGAGCAGTACTTC. This codes for CAWSGGEYEQYF. The genes are TRBV30 and TRBJ2-7; D possibly corresponds to TRBD2 (6 bases). This CDR3 is built from 12 residues. Looked up from germline, CDR1 is GTSNPN and CDR2 is SVGIG (reference sequence). V was shortened by 3 bases and J by 4 bases, with 10 bases between the two germline ends.

This chain connects TRBV3-1 (or the pseudogene TRBV3-2) to TRBJ2-3; 7 positions match TRBD2. Germline CDR1 LGHDT, CDR2 YNNKEL (reference sequence). This CDR3 spans 13 amino acids. Unmatched junction bases numbered 2, after V lost 3 bases and J lost 5 bases. DNA of the CDR3: TGTGCCAGCAGCCAGGGAGGGGTAGATACGCAGTATTTT. It yields the protein CASSQGGVDTQYF.

The chain recombines TRBV10-2 with TRBJ2-5; TRBD2 might be the D (6 bases). V gave up 4 bases and J gave up 1 base, with 16 bases separating them. Germline-derived CDR1 and CDR2 are WSHSY and SAAADI. This CDR3 is built from 16 residues. The CDR3 DNA sequence: TGCGCCAGCAGTGGAGGACCCCCGCGGGGCCAAGAGACCCAGTACTTC. Translation: CASSGGPPRGQETQYF.

The chain has TRBV5-8 and TRBJ2-3, with 7 nucleotides matching TRBD2. With 0 bases clipped from V and 2 bases from J, the junction kept 9 bases outside the gene matches. This CDR3 comprises 17 residues. Looked up from germline, CDR1 is SGHTS and CDR2 is YDEGEE. CDR3 nucleotides: TGTGCCAGCAGCTTGGGCGGCGGGGGACTATACACAGATACGCAGTATTTT. Translating gives CASSLGGGGLYTDTQYF.

V gene TRBV19 combines with J gene TRBJ1-1, with D possibly being TRBD1 (6 bases). The length of the CDR3 is 13 residues. CDR1 is LNHDA and CDR2 is SQIVND in the germline V gene (reference sequence). V lost 1 base and J 5 bases, leaving 8 bases between the germline ends. The chain's CDR3 is CASSIGGTTEAFF. In DNA form, the CDR3 reads TGTGCCAGTAGTATAGGAGGGACAACTGAAGCTTTCTTT. The full variable domain, in which reference TRBV19 and TRBJ1-1 provide the parts outside the CDR3, is DGGITQSPKYLFRKEGQNVTLSCEQNLNHDAMYWYRQDPGQGLRLIYYSQIVNDFQKGDIAEGYSVSREKKESFPLTVTSAQKNPTAFYLCASSIGGTTEAFFGQGTRLTVV.

The chain is built from TRBV7-9 and TRBJ1-1; no firm D call. The CDR3 has 15 amino acids. V lost 1 base, J lost 5 bases, and 14 bases lay in between. CDR1 is SEHNR and CDR2 is FQNEAQ in the germline V gene (reference sequence). The CDR3 region has the DNA TGTGCCAGCAGCTTAGTAGTTCGGGTTGATACTGAAGCTTTCTTT. Its protein product is CASSLVVRVDTEAFF.

This clone was recorded only once. CDR3 coding DNA: TGTGCCACCAGCAGAGATCGAAGCACTAACTATGGCTACACCTTC. Protein product: CATSRDRSTNYGYTF. The V call is TRBV15, the J call TRBJ1-2, with no clear D. The germline V and J ends were trimmed by 0 bases and 0 bases, with 8 bases remaining between them. The germline gives CDR1 LNHNV, CDR2 YYDKDF (reference sequence). The CDR3 extends over 15 amino acids.

This chain joins TRBV2 and TRBJ1-1; unclear D gene. The CDR3 loop spans 16 amino acids. The germline V gene has CDR1 SNHLY and CDR2 FYNNEI. Trimming removed 3 bases from V and 9 bases from J, with 23 bases in between. CDR3 region: CASSEESALLIPQAFF. The CDR3 coding sequence is TGTGCCAGCAGTGAGGAAAGTGCCTTACTAATTCCTCAAGCTTTCTTT.

This chain uses TRBV6-5 with TRBJ2-3; TRBD2 is a possible D gene (5 bases). The CDR3 covers 14 residues. The V end was cut by 6 bases, the J end by 4 bases, with 14 bases between. Looked up from germline, CDR1 is MNHEY and CDR2 is SVGAGI. In nucleotides, the CDR3 is TGTGCCAGCAGCCCCCGGGATTGGGCAGATACGCAGTATTTT. Its translation: CASSPRDWADTQYF.

The chain joins TRBV30 to TRBJ1-1; a weak D match, TRBD1 (5 bases). The CDR3 length is 15 residues. Trimming shortened V by 0 bases and J by 1 base, and 12 bases separated the two germline ends. Looked up from germline, CDR1 is GTSNPN and CDR2 is SVGIG (reference sequence). CDR3 protein: CAWSVGSGRNTEAFF. The CDR3 region has the DNA TGTGCCTGGAGTGTAGGGTCAGGGCGGAACACTGAAGCTTTCTTT. The full variable domain, completed using reference TRBV30 and TRBJ1-1, is SQTIHQWPATLVQPVGSPLSLECTVEGTSNPNLYWYRQAAGRGLQLLFYSVGIGQISSEVPQNLSASRPQDRQFILSSKKLLLSDSGFYLCAWSVGSGRNTEAFFGQGTRLTVV.

V gene TRBV18 combines with J gene TRBJ1-5; 9 positions match TRBD1. V lost 4 bases to trimming and J lost 4 bases; unmatched junction nucleotides: 5. Germline V gene lookup returns CDR1 KGHSH and CDR2 LQKENI. The CDR3 length is 15 residues. CDR3 in amino acids: CASSRSGTGNQPQHF. The DNA for the CDR3 is TGTGCCAGCTCACGATCCGGGACAGGGAATCAGCCCCAGCATTTT.

The chain links TRBV18 to TRBJ1-4, with TRBD1 as a possible D gene (5 bases). The CDR3 consists of 14 residues. Germline V lookup: CDR1 KGHSH, CDR2 LQKENI. V was pared by 2 bases and J by 3 bases, with 7 bases between. The CDR3 nucleotides are TGTGCCAGCTCACCAGGACACCCTAATGAAAAACTGTTTTTT. It specifies CASSPGHPNEKLFF.

The rearrangement joins TRBV6-2 or TRBV6-3 to TRBJ2-1, with TRBD2 as a possible D gene (6 bases). The CDR3 is made up of 14 amino acids. Germline V lookup: CDR1 MNHEY, CDR2 SVGEGT. V was cut by 2 bases and J by 6 bases, with 11 bases left in between. The CDR3 sequence: CASSYLNGGNEQFF. DNA of the CDR3: TGTGCCAGCAGTTACCTCAACGGGGGCAATGAGCAGTTCTTC.

The chain carries TRBV6-1 and TRBJ2-3; 7 nucleotides line up with TRBD2. Trimming removed 1 base from V and 3 bases from J; junction bases left unmatched: 7. CDR1 and CDR2 from the germline V gene are MNHNS and SASEGT. The length of the CDR3 is 16 residues. The CDR3 sequence: CASSEGGGGITDTQYF. DNA for the CDR3: TGTGCCAGCAGTGAAGGAGGCGGGGGTATAACAGATACGCAGTATTTT.